This TCR beta chain was captured in a study of blood T cell repertoires in COVID-19. Study background: Acute and convalescent COVID-19 specimens originated in the United States, Italy and Spain.

The data were produced by immunoSEQ multiplex PCR, yet TCRdb's version contains in-frame clones alone and is incomplete. The sample lists under 250,000 clones; 80% were seen once. Sequencing was done on a sample of PBMCs or T cells enriched from blood (not recorded which). This TCR derives from a man aged 25 to 40 with acute COVID-19.

The CDR3 is CASSGTRKQFF. The CDR3 DNA reads as TGTGCCAGCAGCGGCACTAGAAAGCAGTTCTTC. The V call is TRBV16, the J call TRBJ2-1, with a possible D match to TRBD2 (5 bases). Germline V gene data show CDR1 as KGHSY and CDR2 as FQNENV. Trimming stripped 5 bases from V and 11 bases from J, with 10 bases between. This CDR3 has 11 amino acids.